The 21 T cell receptor beta chains below were found in one sample sequenced in a study of blood T cell repertoires in COVID-19 (dated by TCRdb to about 2020). To prepare the library, the immunoSEQ multiplex PCR assay was applied. TCRdb obtained this table from immuneACCESS and retained in-frame rearrangements with V and J assigned. These tables miss some clones; where compared with another copy, unresolved V genes account for less than half of the shortfall, and the remainder is unexplained. Within this sample are over 250,000 clones, with approximately 86% of them counted one time only. The ten biggest clones cover 8% to 9% of the sample. Sequencing was carried out using PBMCs or T cells enriched from blood (not recorded which). These TCRs come from a woman aged 18-29 years who had recovered from COVID-19.

The chain carries TRBV14 and TRBJ2-2; 9 positions agree with TRBD2. Germline CDR1 and CDR2: SGHDN and FVKESK. V trimming: 1 base; J trimming: 4 bases; junction bases outside the gene matches: 1. This CDR3 has 15 residues. CDR3 sequence (DNA): TGTGCCAGCAGCCAAGCACTAGCGGGCACCGGGGAGCTGTTTTTT. It yields the protein CASSQALAGTGELFF.

This sequence joins TRBV7-9 and TRBJ2-7; D might be TRBD1 (6 bases). Germline CDR1 and CDR2: SEHNR and FQNEAQ (reference sequence). The CDR3 length is 14 residues. Trimming took off 5 bases at V and 2 bases at J, with 13 bases between the two ends. The CDR3: CASSPGVLAYEQYF. In DNA, the CDR3 is TGTGCCAGCAGCCCAGGGGTGCTAGCCTACGAGCAGTACTTC. Supplemented by reference TRBV7-9 and TRBJ2-7, the full variable domain reads DTGVSQNPRHKITKRGQNVTFRCDPISEHNRLYWYRQTLGQGPEFLTYFQNEAQLEKSRLLSDRFSAERPKGSFSTLEIQRTEQGDSAMYLCASSPGVLAYEQYFGPGTRLTVT.

The chain uses TRBV5-1 and TRBJ2-5, with D tentatively TRBD1 (6 bases). The V gene lost 5 bases and the J gene lost 4 bases, with 18 bases spanning the gap. The CDR3 is 15 residues long. Germline lookup yields CDR1 SGHRS and CDR2 YFSETQ. The CDR3 DNA follows: TGCGCCAGCAGGATCTCCAGGGGTATTCCAGAGACCCAGTACTTC. Amino acid sequence: CASRISRGIPETQYF.

The V call is TRBV3-1 (or the pseudogene TRBV3-2), the J call TRBJ2-1; tentative D call: TRBD2 (7 bases). The germline gives CDR1 LGHDT, CDR2 YNNKEL (reference sequence). The CDR3 loop spans 15 amino acids. The V end was cut by 4 bases, the J end by 7 bases, with 17 bases between. CDR3 bases: TGTGCCAGCAGCCGGTTAGGGGGGGCGACAAATGAGCAGTTCTTC. Its translation: CASSRLGGATNEQFF.

The rearrangement uses TRBV7-3 and TRBJ2-1; 8 bases map to TRBD2. Trimming took 6 bases from V and 11 from J; bases not matched to a gene: 12. This CDR3 has 14 amino acids. Germline V gene sequence: CDR1 SGHTA, CDR2 FQGTGA. Written as DNA, the CDR3 is TGTGCCAGCAGGACCGGGACTAGGACCGCCAAGCAGTTCTTC. Protein product: CASRTGTRTAKQFF. Combining the CDR3 with reference TRBV7-3 and TRBJ2-1 gives the whole variable domain GAGVSQTPSNKVTEKGKYVELRCDPISGHTALYWYRQSLGQGPEFLIYFQGTGAADDSGLPNDRFFAVRPEGSVSTLKIQRTERGDSAVYLCASRTGTRTAKQFFGPGTRLTVL.

This chain links TRBV15 with TRBJ2-3; 13 bases match TRBD2. The V gene end was trimmed by 3 bases and the J gene end by 6 bases; junction bases not matched to a gene: 6. Germline CDR1 and CDR2: LNHNV and YYDKDF (reference sequence). This CDR3 region has 16 residues. DNA for the CDR3: TGTGCCACCAGCAGGAGGACTAGCGGGAGAACTGATACGCAGTATTTT. It codes for CATSRRTSGRTDTQYF.

The V call is TRBV28, the J call TRBJ1-5; 7 bases align to TRBD1. The V segment lost 8 bases and the J segment 1 base; nucleotides outside the gene matches: 2. The CDR3 has 13 amino acids. Germline V gene sequence: CDR1 MDHEN, CDR2 SYDVKM. As DNA, the CDR3 is TGTGCCAGCCTGGACAGGAGCAATCAGCCCCAGCATTTT. Protein sequence: CASLDRSNQPQHF. Full variable domain (rest looked up from reference TRBV28 and TRBJ1-5): DVKVTQSSRYLVKRTGEKVFLECVQDMDHENMFWYRQDPGLGLRLIYFSYDVKMKEKGDIPEGYSVSREKKERFSLILESASTNQTSMYLCASLDRSNQPQHFGDGTRLSIL.

This clone has just one count. V gene TRBV11-2 combines with J gene TRBJ2-5, with 7 bases fitting TRBD2. The V segment lost 1 base and the J segment 3 bases; nucleotides outside the gene matches: 11. Per the germline V gene, CDR1 is SGHAT and CDR2 is FQNNGV. The CDR3 is 17 residues long. Here the CDR3 DNA reads TGTGCCAGCAGCTTAGTCCGGAAGGCTAGCGGAGAAGAGACCCAGTACTTC. Residues: CASSLVRKASGEETQYF.

The rearrangement joins TRBV24-1 to TRBJ1-5; TRBD1 aligns across 9 bases. V trimming: 3 bases; J trimming: 2 bases; junction bases outside the gene matches: 4. Germline CDR1 reads KGHDR; CDR2 reads SFDVKD. CDR3 length: 16 amino acids. In DNA, the CDR3 is TGTGCCACCAGTGATCCCCGACAGGGGGGCAATCAGCCCCAGCATTTT. Translated, it gives CATSDPRQGGNQPQHF.

The gene calls are TRBV7-2 and TRBJ1-1, with 9 bases matching TRBD1. The V segment lost 1 base and the J segment 8 bases; nucleotides outside the gene matches: 2. The germline CDR1 and CDR2 sequences are SGHTA and FQGNSA. The CDR3 spans 13 residues. In DNA form, the CDR3 reads TGTGCCAGCAGCTTAGGGACAGGGGCCGAAGCTTTCTTT. This codes for CASSLGTGAEAFF.

The V and J genes are TRBV28 and TRBJ2-7, with TRBD1 matching 11 bases. CDR3 length: 14 residues. V shed 4 bases and J 5 bases; nucleotides not matched to a gene: 4. CDR1 is MDHEN, CDR2 SYDVKM, per germline. The CDR3 DNA reads as TGTGCCAGCAGTTCAGGACAGGGGGCTCACGAGCAGTACTTC. It codes for CASSSGQGAHEQYF.

V and J are TRBV20-1 and TRBJ2-7; TRBD2 matches 9 bases. The CDR3 spans 13 residues. The J segment lost 2 bases and the V segment lost 3 bases, leaving 2 bases of the junction unmatched. Germline V gene lookup returns CDR1 DFQATT and CDR2 SNEGSKA (reference sequence). The CDR3 coding sequence is TGCAGTGCTAGTAGCGGGGGAACCTACGAGCAGTACTTC. Translation: CSASSGGTYEQYF.

This clone was counted once. The J gene is TRBJ1-2, the V gene TRBV2, with TRBD1 identical over 7 bases. CDR1 SNHLY and CDR2 FYNNEI come from the germline V gene. The J segment lost 8 bases and the V segment lost 6 bases, leaving 9 bases of the junction unmatched. The CDR3 spans 13 residues. The DNA of the CDR3 is TGTGCCAGCAGGCTCCAGGGGGTGGGAGGCTACACCTTC. Its protein product is CASRLQGVGGYTF.

This clone was counted a single time. The chain employs TRBV19 and TRBJ1-2; D is unclear. Germline CDR1 is LNHDA and CDR2 is SQIVND (reference sequence). The CDR3 is 12 residues long. V was pared by 8 bases and J by 3 bases, with 10 bases between. The CDR3 region is CASLRRDYGYTF. DNA of the CDR3: TGTGCCAGTCTCCGACGGGACTATGGCTACACCTTC.

The gene calls are TRBV19 and TRBJ2-5; TRBD2 agrees at 12 bases. V was clipped by 4 bases and J by 5 bases; unmatched bases: 5. The CDR3 extends over 15 amino acids. Looked up from germline, CDR1 is LNHDA and CDR2 is SQIVND (reference sequence). In nucleotides, the CDR3 is TGTGCCAGTAGTACCCTCGGGACTAGCGGGGAGACCCAGTACTTC. It yields the protein CASSTLGTSGETQYF.

The chain employs TRBV5-1 and TRBJ2-7; 7 bases align to TRBD1. V shed 0 bases, J shed 3 bases, and the junction held 9 bases outside the gene matches. This CDR3 spans 16 amino acids. In germline, CDR1 is SGHRS, CDR2 YFSETQ. The CDR3 DNA sequence: TGCGCCAGCAGCTTGGGGGACAGTCCCCACATCTACGAGCAGTACTTC. It translates to CASSLGDSPHIYEQYF.

Only one count was recorded for this clone. The gene calls are TRBV4-3 and TRBJ2-2; TRBD2 agrees at 8 bases. Trimming took 4 bases from V and 2 from J; bases not matched to a gene: 3. This CDR3 is 15 amino acids long. Germline CDR1 reads LGHNA; CDR2 reads YSLEER. CDR3 sequence: CASSRSGVNTGELFF. The CDR3 bases are TGCGCCAGCAGCCGTAGCGGGGTTAACACCGGGGAGCTGTTTTTT.

The rearrangement links TRBV5-1 to TRBJ2-5; D is unresolved. Germline V gives CDR1 SGHRS, CDR2 YFSETQ. V lost 4 bases and J lost 2, with 12 bases in between. The CDR3 sequence is 14 residues long. The CDR3 region has the DNA TGCGCCAGCAGCCCCACTACGCAGCAAGAGACCCAGTACTTC. Translation gives CASSPTTQQETQYF.

The chain uses TRBV4-2 and TRBJ1-1; D might be TRBD1 (5 bases). Trimming stripped 3 bases from V and 6 bases from J, with 14 bases between. Germline assignment: CDR1 LGHNA and CDR2 YNFKEQ. This CDR3 region has 14 residues. The CDR3 nucleotides read TGTGCCAGCAGCCACGCGGGACTGAGGGCTGAAGCTTTCTTT. Its translation: CASSHAGLRAEAFF.

The V call is TRBV5-1, the J call TRBJ1-4; the D gene is possibly TRBD1 (6 bases). The V gene lost 9 bases and the J gene lost 3 bases, with 12 bases spanning the gap. The CDR3 totals 13 residues. Germline CDR1 and CDR2: SGHRS and YFSETQ. CDR3 sequence reads: CATRGAPNEKLFF. The CDR3 DNA follows: TGCGCCACCCGGGGGGCCCCTAATGAAAAACTGTTTTTT.

The chain combines TRBV19 with TRBJ1-1; D ambiguous. CDR1 and CDR2 from the germline V gene are LNHDA and SQIVND (reference sequence). The ends were cut back, 3 bases at V and 4 bases at J, with 12 bases in the middle. The CDR3 covers 14 residues. This chain's CDR3 is CASSISAGSTEAFF. In nucleotides, the CDR3 is TGTGCCAGTAGTATTTCGGCAGGAAGCACTGAAGCTTTCTTT.